Listed below are T cell receptor beta chains from one sample, sequenced in a study of cytomegalovirus exposure and HLA in healthy donors. Here immunoSEQ multiplex PCR was the method, and the copy in TCRdb shows in-frame clones only, minus some. The sample shows about 180,000 clones, 65% to 85% of them seen only once. What was sequenced was PBMCs. These receptors were taken from a man in his sixties in good health and CMV-seronegative. The CDR3 runs from the conserved cysteine through the conserved F or W. Each record gives: D gene, V gene, J gene, clone size, CDR3 DNA, CDR3 protein. A D gene is named only where the DNA matches it firmly. The size field is filled for only some rows; it gives once, few, many or a size class.

D: -
V: TRBV2
J: TRBJ2-2
size: -
DNA: TGTGCCAGCAGTGAAGCAGGGGTGGGGGAGCTGTTTTTT
CDR3: CASSEAGVGELFF

D: TRBD1
V: TRBV11-1
J: TRBJ1-2
size: few
DNA: TGTGCCAGCAGCACGACAGGGGAAGTACATGGCTACACCTTC
CDR3: CASSTTGEVHGYTF

D: TRBD2
V: TRBV5-4
J: TRBJ2-1
size: -
DNA: TGTGCCAGCAGCTTGCCCCTAGCGGGGGGGGACAATGAGCAGTTCTTC
CDR3: CASSLPLAGGDNEQFF

D: TRBD2
V: TRBV5-4
J: TRBJ2-3
size: once
DNA: TGTGCCAGCAGCTGGCGGGGGACTAGCACAGATACGCAGTATTTT
CDR3: CASSWRGTSTDTQYF

D: TRBD1
V: TRBV6-5
J: TRBJ2-7
size: -
DNA: TGTGCCAGCAGTTACTCCAAGGACAGGGGAGATTACGAGCAGTACTTC
CDR3: CASSYSKDRGDYEQYF

D: TRBD1
V: TRBV7-2
J: TRBJ2-7
size: -
DNA: TGTGCCAGCAGCTTAAGAGTAACAGGGGCCTACGAGCAGTACTTC
CDR3: CASSLRVTGAYEQYF

D: -
V: TRBV6-1
J: TRBJ2-7
size: -
DNA: TGTGCCAGCATAGCTAACAGGGATCTCTACGAGCAGTACTTC
CDR3: CASIANRDLYEQYF

D: TRBD2
V: TRBV4-2
J: TRBJ2-2
size: -
DNA: TGTGCCAGCAGCCAAGCTCCGGGACTAGCGGGAGAGGGAGGGGAGCTGTTTTTT
CDR3: CASSQAPGLAGEGGELFF

D: -
V: TRBV11-2
J: TRBJ1-1
size: -
DNA: TGTGCCAGCAGCTTAAGCCCACAGGGGAACACTGAAGCTTTCTTT
CDR3: CASSLSPQGNTEAFF

D: -
V: TRBV2
J: TRBJ2-2
size: -
DNA: TGTGCCAGCACCCTGACCGGGGAGCTGTTTTTT
CDR3: CASTLTGELFF

D: TRBD1
V: TRBV27
J: TRBJ1-2
size: -
DNA: TGTGCCAGCAGTCCCACCATTTCGAGGACAGGGGGAAAGGTATATGGCTACACCTTC
CDR3: CASSPTISRTGGKVYGYTF

D: -
V: TRBV5-4
J: TRBJ1-1
size: -
DNA: TGTGCCAGCAGTTTAAATTCTGAAGCTTTCTTT
CDR3: CASSLNSEAFF

D: TRBD1
V: TRBV7-9
J: TRBJ2-1
size: -
DNA: TGTGCCAGCAGCTTACTATTGACAGGGGCGAATGAGCAGTTCTTC
CDR3: CASSLLLTGANEQFF

D: -
V: TRBV29-1
J: TRBJ2-5
size: -
DNA: TGCAGCGTTGCGAAGGGAGGAGAGACCCAGTACTTC
CDR3: CSVAKGGETQYF

D: TRBD2
V: TRBV4-2
J: TRBJ2-1
size: -
DNA: TGTGCCAGCAGCCAAGAAGCGGGGAATAGGGCCAATGAGCAGTTCTTC
CDR3: CASSQEAGNRANEQFF

D: TRBD1
V: TRBV6-5
J: TRBJ2-2
size: few
DNA: TGTGCCAGCAGTTACGGGATGGGACAGGGCACCGGGGAGCTGTTTTTT
CDR3: CASSYGMGQGTGELFF

D: -
V: TRBV6-6
J: TRBJ1-1
size: -
DNA: TGTGCCAGCAGCAATGGACAAATGAACACTGAAGCTTTCTTT
CDR3: CASSNGQMNTEAFF

D: TRBD1
V: TRBV2
J: TRBJ1-4
size: -
DNA: TGTGCCAGCAGTGCAGACAGGGCAACTAATGAAAAACTGTTTTTT
CDR3: CASSADRATNEKLFF

D: -
V: TRBV11-2
J: TRBJ1-1
size: -
DNA: TGTGCCAGCAGCTTATTCGGGGGGTCTGGGATCACTGAAGCTTTCTTT
CDR3: CASSLFGGSGITEAFF

D: TRBD1
V: TRBV6-5
J: TRBJ1-2
size: -
DNA: TGTGCCAGCAGTTACCGAAGGACAGGGGGCTATGGCTACACCTTC
CDR3: CASSYRRTGGYGYTF

D: TRBD2
V: TRBV6-6
J: TRBJ2-1
size: -
DNA: TGTGCCAGCAGACAGGGACTAGCGGGGAATGAGCAGTTCTTC
CDR3: CASRQGLAGNEQFF

D: -
V: TRBV5-6
J: TRBJ1-2
size: -
DNA: TGTGCCAGCAGCTTTTCCGGACAGCTCTATGGCTACACCTTC
CDR3: CASSFSGQLYGYTF

D: -
V: TRBV5-4
J: TRBJ2-1
size: -
DNA: TGTGCCAGCAGCGTCGAGCACAATGAGCAGTTCTTC
CDR3: CASSVEHNEQFF

D: -
V: TRBV7-3
J: TRBJ2-1
size: few
DNA: TGTGCCAGCAGCTTAGCTAGCTCCTACAATGAGCAGTTCTTC
CDR3: CASSLASSYNEQFF

D: -
V: TRBV6-5
J: TRBJ2-1
size: -
DNA: TGTGCCAGCAGCTACGGGGGTCAGGGGACCAATGAGCAGTTCTTC
CDR3: CASSYGGQGTNEQFF

D: TRBD2
V: TRBV27
J: TRBJ2-7
size: -
DNA: TGTGCCAGCACGGGAGGGGGCTACGAGCAGTACTTC
CDR3: CASTGGGYEQYF

D: -
V: TRBV7-3
J: TRBJ2-7
size: -
DNA: TGTGCCAGCAGCTCCGGGACTCCGGGCTCCGAGCAGTACTTC
CDR3: CASSSGTPGSEQYF

D: -
V: TRBV29-1
J: TRBJ1-5
size: few
DNA: TGCAGCGCCTTGACGGGTAATCAGCCCCAGCATTTT
CDR3: CSALTGNQPQHF

D: TRBD1
V: TRBV28
J: TRBJ2-7
size: -
DNA: TGTGCCAGCAGTTTCCCGGGACAGGGGACGGGCGAGCAGTACTTC
CDR3: CASSFPGQGTGEQYF

D: TRBD2
V: TRBV6-1
J: TRBJ2-7
size: -
DNA: TGTGCCAGCAGTAATTCAGGGAGGGCCCTTTTCGGGCAGTACTTC
CDR3: CASSNSGRALFGQYF

D: -
V: TRBV2
J: TRBJ1-5
size: -
DNA: TGTGCCAGCAGTGGTCGAAAAGGATCATATAGCAATCAGCCCCAGAATTTT
CDR3: CASSGRKGSYSNQPQNF